Sequencing of this T cell receptor beta chain was carried out in a study of CD8+CD57+ T cells in acquired aplastic anemia. This CDR3 region has 15 residues. Trimming cost V 5 bases and J 3 bases; bases outside gene matches: 9. CDR1 is SGDLS and CDR2 is YYNGEE in the germline V gene. As for this clonotype: A much larger clone is a single base away; this may be a read error.

Patients chosen for sequencing had shown CD8+CD57+ cell expansion by flow cytometry. Diagnosis of severe acquired aplastic anemia applied to all patients. TCR beta VDJ and CDR3 were profiled, and genomic DNA was the template. Each CDR3 protein is one row after TCRdb ran MiXCR on the reads. The table lists hundreds of thousands of distinct CDR3 sequences, roughly half of them singletons. The sample was sorted CD4+, CD8+, or CD8+CD57+ T cells (not recorded which) from PBMCs. The V gene is TRBV9, the J gene TRBJ2-5; 8 bases agree with TRBD1. The clonotype originates from a human donor with aplastic anemia. The CDR3 bases are TGTGCCAGCAGATCCCGGGACAGGATTAAAGAGACCCAGTACTTC. It specifies CASRSRDRIKETQYF.